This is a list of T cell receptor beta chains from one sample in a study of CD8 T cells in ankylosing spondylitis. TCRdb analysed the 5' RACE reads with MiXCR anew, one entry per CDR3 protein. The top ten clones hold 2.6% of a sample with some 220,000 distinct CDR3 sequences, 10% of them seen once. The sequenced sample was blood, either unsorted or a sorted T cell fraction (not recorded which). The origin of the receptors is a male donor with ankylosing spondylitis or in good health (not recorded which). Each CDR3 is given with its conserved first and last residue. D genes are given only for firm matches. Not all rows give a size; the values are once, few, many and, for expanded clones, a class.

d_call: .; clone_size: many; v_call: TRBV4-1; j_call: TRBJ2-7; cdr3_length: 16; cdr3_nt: TGCGCCAGCAGCCAAGATTGGGACTGGCAAAACTACGAGCAGTACTTC; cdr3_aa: CASSQDWDWQNYEQYF
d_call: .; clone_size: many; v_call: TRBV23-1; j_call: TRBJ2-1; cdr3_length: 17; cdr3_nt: TGCGCCAGCAGTCAATGGTCTCGGGACCTCTCCTACAATGAGCAGTTCTTC; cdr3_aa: CASSQWSRDLSYNEQFF
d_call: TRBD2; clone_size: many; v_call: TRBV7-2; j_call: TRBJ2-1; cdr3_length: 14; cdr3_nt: TGTGCCAGCAACCCGCCCCTTCGGGGGGGCTTTGAGTTCTTC; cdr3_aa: CASNPPLRGGFEFF
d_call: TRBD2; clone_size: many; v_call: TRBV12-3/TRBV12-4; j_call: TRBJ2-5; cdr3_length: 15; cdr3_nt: TGTGCCAGCAGGGTAGAAGCGGGACTCCAAGAGACCCAGTACTTC; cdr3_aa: CASRVEAGLQETQYF
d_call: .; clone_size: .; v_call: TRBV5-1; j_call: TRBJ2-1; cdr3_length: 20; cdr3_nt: TGCGCCAGCAGCTCCTCGGGCGGATCGTTTTCCTTTACTTCCTACAATGAGCAGTTCTTC; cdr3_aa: CASSSSGGSFSFTSYNEQFF
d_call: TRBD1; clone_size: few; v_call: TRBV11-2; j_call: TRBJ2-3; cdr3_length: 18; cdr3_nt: TGTGCCAGCAGCTCCGGGACAGGGGCCACCCAATTCACAGATACGCAGTATTTT; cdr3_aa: CASSSGTGATQFTDTQYF
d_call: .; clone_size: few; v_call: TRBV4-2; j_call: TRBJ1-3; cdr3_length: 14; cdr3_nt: TGTGCCAGCAGCCAACCTTTCCAGGGAAACACCATATATTTT; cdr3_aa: CASSQPFQGNTIYF
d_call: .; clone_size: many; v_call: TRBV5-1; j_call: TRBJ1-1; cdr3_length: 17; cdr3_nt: TGCGCCAGCAGCAGTGGGTCTCCGTCTGGGAGGAACACTGAAGCTTTCTTT; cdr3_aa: CASSSGSPSGRNTEAFF
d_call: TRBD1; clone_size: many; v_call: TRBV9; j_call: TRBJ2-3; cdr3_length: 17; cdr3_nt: TGTGCCAGCAGCGTAGCTGGACAGGGGGATCCCACAGATACGCAGTATTTT; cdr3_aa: CASSVAGQGDPTDTQYF
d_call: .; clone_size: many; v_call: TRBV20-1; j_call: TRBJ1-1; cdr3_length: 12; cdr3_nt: TGCAGTGCTAGAGTTATGAGCCCTGAAGCTTTCTTT; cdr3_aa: CSARVMSPEAFF
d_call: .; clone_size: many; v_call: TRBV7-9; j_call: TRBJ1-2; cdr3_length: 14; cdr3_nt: TGTGCCAGCAGCTTAGAAGTCGCGGATCATGGCTACACCTTC; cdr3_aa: CASSLEVADHGYTF
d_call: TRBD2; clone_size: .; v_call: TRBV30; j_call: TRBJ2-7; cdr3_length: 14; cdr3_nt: TGTGCCTGGAGTCGTGGTAGCGGGAGCTACGAGCAGTACTTC; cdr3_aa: CAWSRGSGSYEQYF
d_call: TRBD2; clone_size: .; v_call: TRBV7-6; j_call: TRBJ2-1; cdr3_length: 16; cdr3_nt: TGTGCCAGCAGTTATAACGTTGGGGGGGTAAACAATGAGCAGTTCTTC; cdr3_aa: CASSYNVGGVNNEQFF
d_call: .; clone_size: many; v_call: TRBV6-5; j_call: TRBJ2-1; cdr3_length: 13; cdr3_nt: TGTGCCAGCAGTTACATTAGATCGAATGAGCAGTTCTTC; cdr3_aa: CASSYIRSNEQFF
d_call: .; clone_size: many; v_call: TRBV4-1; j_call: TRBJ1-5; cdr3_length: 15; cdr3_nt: TGCGCCAGCAGCCAAGGGAGGCAAAGGGAGCAGCCCCAGCATTTT; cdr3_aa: CASSQGRQREQPQHF
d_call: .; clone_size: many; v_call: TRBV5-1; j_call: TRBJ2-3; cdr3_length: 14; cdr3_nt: TGCGCCTCCTCTCCGGGAATTGCGACAGATACGCAGTATTTT; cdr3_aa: CASSPGIATDTQYF
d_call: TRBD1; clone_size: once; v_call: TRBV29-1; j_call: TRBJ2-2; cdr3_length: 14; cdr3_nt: TGCAACGTCCGGACAGGGGGTAACACCGGGGAGCTGTTTTTT; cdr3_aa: CNVRTGGNTGELFF
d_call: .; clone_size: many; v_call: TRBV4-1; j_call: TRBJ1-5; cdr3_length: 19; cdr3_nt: TGCGCCAGCAGCCAAGACCCAGTGGGGCTTGGCTATAGCAATCAGCCCCAGCATTTT; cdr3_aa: CASSQDPVGLGYSNQPQHF
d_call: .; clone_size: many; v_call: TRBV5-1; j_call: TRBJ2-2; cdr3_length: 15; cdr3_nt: TGCGCCAGCAGGTCAGGGGTAGCCAACACCGGGGAGCTGTTTTTT; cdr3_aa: CASRSGVANTGELFF
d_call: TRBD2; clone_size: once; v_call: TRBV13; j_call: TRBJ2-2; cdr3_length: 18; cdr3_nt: TGTGCCAGCAGCTTAGTCCTAGCGGGAGGGCCGAACACCGGGGAGCTGTTTTTT; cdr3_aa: CASSLVLAGGPNTGELFF
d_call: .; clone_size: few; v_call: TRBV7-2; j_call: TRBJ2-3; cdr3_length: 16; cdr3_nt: TGTGCCAGCAGCCCATGGGCGGGGAGACGCACAGATACGCAGTATTTT; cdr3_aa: CASSPWAGRRTDTQYF
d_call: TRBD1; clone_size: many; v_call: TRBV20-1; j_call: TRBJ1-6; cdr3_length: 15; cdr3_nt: TGCAGTGCTTCCCACCTTGACAGGGGGGATTCACCCCTCCACTTT; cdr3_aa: CSASHLDRGDSPLHF
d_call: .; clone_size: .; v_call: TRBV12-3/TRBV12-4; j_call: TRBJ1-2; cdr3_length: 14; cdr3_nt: TGTGCCAGCAGTTTGGCGGCAGCTAACTATGGCTACACCTTC; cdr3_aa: CASSLAAANYGYTF
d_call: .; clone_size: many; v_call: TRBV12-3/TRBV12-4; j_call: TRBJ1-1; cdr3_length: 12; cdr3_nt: TGTGCCAGCAGTCCCACTTGGACTGAAGCTTTCTTT; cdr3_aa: CASSPTWTEAFF
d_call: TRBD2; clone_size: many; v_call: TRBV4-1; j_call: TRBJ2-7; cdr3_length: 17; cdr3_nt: TGCGCCAGCAGCCAAGATACCGGGGGGATGGGTTCCTACGAGCAGTACTTC; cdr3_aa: CASSQDTGGMGSYEQYF
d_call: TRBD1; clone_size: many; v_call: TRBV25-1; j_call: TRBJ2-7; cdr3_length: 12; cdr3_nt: TGTGCCAGCAGTGGACAGGGTCGCGAGCAGTACTTC; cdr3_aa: CASSGQGREQYF
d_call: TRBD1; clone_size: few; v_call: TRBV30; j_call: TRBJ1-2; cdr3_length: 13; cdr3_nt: TGTGCCTGGAGCCACAGGGGGCTGGGTGGCTACACCTTC; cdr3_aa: CAWSHRGLGGYTF
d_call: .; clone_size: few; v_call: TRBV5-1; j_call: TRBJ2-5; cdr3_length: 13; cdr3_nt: TGCGCCAGCAGCTCGGGGAATCGCGAGACCCAGTACTTC; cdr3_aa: CASSSGNRETQYF
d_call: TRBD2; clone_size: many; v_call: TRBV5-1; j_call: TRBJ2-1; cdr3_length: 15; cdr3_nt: TGCGCCAGCCCTTTGGATGGCGGGAGGGGCAATGAGCAGTTCTTC; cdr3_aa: CASPLDGGRGNEQFF
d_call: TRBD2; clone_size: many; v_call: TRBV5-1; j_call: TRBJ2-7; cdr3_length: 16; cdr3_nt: TGCGCCAGCAGCTTTTTAGCGGGGGCGCTTGGGAACGAGCAGTACTTC; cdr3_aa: CASSFLAGALGNEQYF
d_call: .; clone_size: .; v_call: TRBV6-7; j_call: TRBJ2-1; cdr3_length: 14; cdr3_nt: TGTGCCAGAGGACGGCGGGACTTGTACAATGAGCAGTTCTTC; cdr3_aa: CARGRRDLYNEQFF
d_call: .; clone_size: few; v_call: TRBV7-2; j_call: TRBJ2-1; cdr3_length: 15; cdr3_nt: TGTGCCAGCAGCCGGCCCGGGGCGGAGTACAATGAGCAGTTCTTC; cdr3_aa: CASSRPGAEYNEQFF
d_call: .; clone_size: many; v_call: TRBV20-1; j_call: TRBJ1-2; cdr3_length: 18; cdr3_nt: TGCAGTGCTTGGTCCGAGCCAGGAGACAGTCAAGCTAACTATGGCTACACCTTC; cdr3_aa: CSAWSEPGDSQANYGYTF
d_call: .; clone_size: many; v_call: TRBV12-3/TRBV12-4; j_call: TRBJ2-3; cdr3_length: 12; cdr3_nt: TGTGCCAGCAGTGCGACGACAGATACGCAGTATTTT; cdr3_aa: CASSATTDTQYF
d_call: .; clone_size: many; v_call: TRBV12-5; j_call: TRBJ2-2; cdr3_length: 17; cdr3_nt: TGTGCTAGTGGTTTGGTATTGGGACGGCAATACACCGGGGAGCTGTTTTTT; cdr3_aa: CASGLVLGRQYTGELFF
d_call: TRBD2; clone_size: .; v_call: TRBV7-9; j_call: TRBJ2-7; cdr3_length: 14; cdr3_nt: TGTGCCAGCAGCGACGTCGGGACTAACTACGAGCAGTACTTC; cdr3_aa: CASSDVGTNYEQYF
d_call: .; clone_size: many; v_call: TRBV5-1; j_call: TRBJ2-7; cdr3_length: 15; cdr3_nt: TGCGCCAGCAGCCCGACACCGGGGAGCGCCTACGAGCAGTACTTC; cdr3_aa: CASSPTPGSAYEQYF
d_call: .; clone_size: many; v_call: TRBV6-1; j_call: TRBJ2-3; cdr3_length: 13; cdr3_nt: TGTGCCACCATAGGTGGGGGGGCTTATACGCAGTATTTT; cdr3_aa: CATIGGGAYTQYF
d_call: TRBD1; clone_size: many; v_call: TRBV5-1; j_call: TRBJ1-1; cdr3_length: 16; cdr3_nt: TGCGCCAGCAGCTTGGGACAGGGAGGGATGAACACTGAAGCTTTCTTT; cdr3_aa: CASSLGQGGMNTEAFF
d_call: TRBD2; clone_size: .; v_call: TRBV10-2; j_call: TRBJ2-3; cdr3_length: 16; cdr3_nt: TGCGCCAGCAGTGAGTCTAGCGGGGTGAGCACAGATACGCAGTATTTT; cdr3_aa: CASSESSGVSTDTQYF
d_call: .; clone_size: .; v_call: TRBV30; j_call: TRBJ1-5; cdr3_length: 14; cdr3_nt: TGTGCCTGGGCGGGGTCCGGGAGCAATCAGCCCCAGCATTTT; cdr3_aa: CAWAGSGSNQPQHF
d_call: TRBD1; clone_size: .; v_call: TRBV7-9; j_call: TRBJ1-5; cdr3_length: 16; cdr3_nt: TGTGCCAGCACTCAAGTGGGGACAGACTACAATCAGCCCCAGCATTTT; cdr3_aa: CASTQVGTDYNQPQHF
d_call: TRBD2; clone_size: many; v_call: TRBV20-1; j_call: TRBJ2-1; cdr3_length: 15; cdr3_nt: TGCAGTGCAGCGACTCTTAGCGGGGATTACAATGAGCAGTTCTTC; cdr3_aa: CSAATLSGDYNEQFF
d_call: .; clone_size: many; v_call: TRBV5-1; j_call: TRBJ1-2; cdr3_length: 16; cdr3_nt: TGCGCCAGCAGCTGGCCAGCCCCTGGGGCTAACTATGGCTACACCTTC; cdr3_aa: CASSWPAPGANYGYTF
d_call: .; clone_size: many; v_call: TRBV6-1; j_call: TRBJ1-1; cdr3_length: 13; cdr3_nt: TGTGCCAGCACGATCAGCTCGAACACTGAAGCTTTCTTT; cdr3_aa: CASTISSNTEAFF